In this sample, the clone carrying this T cell receptor (beta chain) turned up a few times. The antigen remains unidentified. The sample is drawn from a study of cytomegalovirus exposure and HLA in healthy donors. Though probably carrying unrecorded immune exposures, donors were nominally healthy at sampling. The CDR3 is 14 amino acids. Study observations and caveats: There were several of the most significant clusters that appeared linked to common viral pathogens in a later analysis. Evidence from a later analysis indicated that most CMV-associated TCR beta chains looked HLA-restricted. Reports indicated that the classifier achieved high specificity and sensitivity in diagnosing cytomegalovirus status.

60 Vbeta and 13 Jbeta primers were used in PCR. TCRdb's table, derived via immunoSEQ multiplex PCR, lists solely in-frame clones and lacks some. This table has around 120,000 clones, about three quarters appearing once. The chain carries TRBV21-1 and TRBJ1-3; the DNA was not used to check the table's D call, TRBD1. TRBV21-1 is a pseudogene. This TCR came from a man aged 30 to 45 in good health and CMV-seronegative. The sample consisted of PBMCs. The CDR3 bases are TGTGCCAGCAGCACTACAGGGAATGGAAACACCATATATTTT. Its translation is CASSTTGNGNTIYF.